The sample holds one count of the clone carrying this TCR beta chain. The sample originates from a study of T cell responses to AZD1222 COVID-19 vaccine. Profiled with immunoSEQ multiplex PCR; TCRdb holds only in-frame clones, not every one. The sample lists 90,000 to 120,000 clones, about nine tenths occurring once. Trimming took off 3 bases at V and 8 bases at J, with 17 bases between the two ends. Germline V gene data show CDR1 as MNHEY and CDR2 as SMNVEV (reference sequence). The CDR3 has 15 amino acids. The TCR comes from an adult in good health. The genes are TRBV27 and TRBJ2-1; D is possibly TRBD1 (6 bases). The input for sequencing was peripheral blood, taken on day 0 of AZD1222 vaccination. In DNA form, the CDR3 reads TGTGCCAGCAGTTTGGGTTCGGCAGGGGCGGATGAGCAGTTCTTC. Translating gives CASSLGSAGADEQFF.